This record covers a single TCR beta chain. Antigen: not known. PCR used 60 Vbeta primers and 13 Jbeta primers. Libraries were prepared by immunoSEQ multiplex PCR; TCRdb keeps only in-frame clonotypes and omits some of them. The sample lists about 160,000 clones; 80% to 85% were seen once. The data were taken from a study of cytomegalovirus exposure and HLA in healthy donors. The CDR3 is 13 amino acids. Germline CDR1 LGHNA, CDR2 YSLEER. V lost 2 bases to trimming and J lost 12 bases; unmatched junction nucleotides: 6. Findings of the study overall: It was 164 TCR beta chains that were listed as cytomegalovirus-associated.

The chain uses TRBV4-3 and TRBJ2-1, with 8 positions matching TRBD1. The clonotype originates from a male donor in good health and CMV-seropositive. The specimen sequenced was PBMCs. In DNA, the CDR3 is TGCGCCAGCAGCCAAACGACAGGGGATTCGCAGTTCTTC. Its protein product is CASSQTTGDSQFF.